The rows below give T cell receptor beta chains drawn from one sample of a study of T cell responses to AZD1222 COVID-19 vaccine. Sequencing was performed with immunoSEQ multiplex PCR; in TCRdb, only in-frame clones are kept and a portion is missing. The sample yields about 99,000 clones, roughly nine tenths seen once. This material consisted of peripheral blood, taken 28 days after the second AZD1222 dose. These receptors all come from an adult who received the AZD1222 COVID-19 vaccine. Each CDR3 is given with its conserved first and last residue. D genes are given only for firm matches. Clone size is given for some rows only: seen once, a few or many times, or a class if the clone is expanded.

v_gene,d_gene,abundance,j_gene,CDR3aa,CDR3nt
TRBV7-9,-,few,TRBJ2-7,CASTRTDSYEQYF,TGTGCCAGCACCCGGACGGACTCCTACGAGCAGTACTTC
TRBV5-1,TRBD1,once,TRBJ1-2,CASSRGTGVAEAGYGYTF,TGCGCCAGCAGCCGGGGGACAGGGGTCGCAGAGGCGGGGTATGGCTACACCTTC
TRBV20-1,-,-,TRBJ2-3,CSASVSTQYF,TGCAGTGCTAGTGTGTCGACGCAGTATTTT
TRBV7-8,TRBD1,-,TRBJ2-3,CASSLRQGSFADTQYF,TGTGCCAGCAGCTTACGACAGGGGAGTTTTGCGGATACGCAGTATTTT
TRBV3-1/TRBV3-2,-,-,TRBJ2-7,CASSQGVVGSYEQYF,TGTGCCAGCAGCCAAGGGGTAGTGGGGTCCTACGAGCAGTACTTC
TRBV11-2,-,-,TRBJ2-1,CASRELRNEQFF,TGTGCCAGCAGGGAACTGAGAAATGAGCAGTTCTTC
TRBV7-9,-,-,TRBJ2-2,CASSSRGLVTGELFF,TGTGCCAGCAGCTCAAGGGGCCTGGTCACCGGGGAGCTGTTTTTT
TRBV6-1,-,-,TRBJ2-7,CASSEDRGIFLTYEQYF,TGTGCCAGCAGTGAAGACCGCGGCATTTTTTTGACCTACGAGCAGTACTTC
TRBV27,-,-,TRBJ1-4,CASSSYRTTTNEKLFF,TGTGCCAGCAGTTCATACAGGACTACCACTAATGAAAAACTGTTTTTT
TRBV6-5,-,-,TRBJ2-7,CASSYSPQGRSEQYF,TGTGCCAGCAGTTACTCGCCCCAGGGAAGGAGCGAGCAGTACTTC
TRBV6-1,TRBD1,-,TRBJ1-1,CASSERTGWNTEAFF,TGTGCCAGCAGTGAGCGGACAGGATGGAACACTGAAGCTTTCTTT
TRBV11-2,-,-,TRBJ1-2,CASVGAPSFGGYTF,TGTGCCAGCGTTGGGGCCCCTTCCTTTGGTGGCTACACCTTC
TRBV7-2,-,-,TRBJ2-3,CASSPQVWRADTQYF,TGTGCCAGCAGCCCCCAAGTGTGGAGGGCAGATACGCAGTATTTT
TRBV20-1,-,-,TRBJ1-4,CSAEEDEKLFF,TGCAGTGCTGAGGAGGATGAAAAACTGTTTTTT
TRBV6-2/TRBV6-3,TRBD1,once,TRBJ2-3,CASSPAGTGTDTQYF,TGTGCCAGCAGTCCCGCCGGGACAGGGACAGATACGCAGTATTTT
TRBV3-1/TRBV3-2,-,-,TRBJ2-1,CASSPQEVRGYEQFF,TGTGCCAGCAGCCCTCAGGAGGTTCGGGGGTATGAGCAGTTCTTC
TRBV2,-,-,TRBJ2-1,CASSPDTSSYNEQFF,TGTGCCAGCAGTCCCGACACGAGCTCCTACAATGAGCAGTTCTTC
TRBV3-1/TRBV3-2,-,-,TRBJ2-3,CASSQEEWAGLRDTQYF,TGTGCCAGCAGCCAAGAGGAATGGGCTGGTTTGAGAGATACGCAGTATTTT
TRBV27,TRBD2,-,TRBJ2-3,CASSLRRLAGSFLTDTQYF,TGTGCCAGCAGTTTGCGGAGGCTAGCGGGGTCCTTTCTCACAGATACGCAGTATTTT
TRBV10-2,TRBD2,-,TRBJ2-5,CASSESSSGNRGETQYF,TGCGCCAGCAGTGAGTCTTCTAGCGGGAATCGAGGAGAGACCCAGTACTTC
TRBV27,-,-,TRBJ1-5,CASSLAPTAPQHF,TGTGCCAGCAGTTTAGCCCCGACAGCTCCCCAGCATTTT
TRBV5-1,TRBD1,few,TRBJ1-1,CASSQTGVTEAFF,TGCGCCAGCAGCCAGACAGGGGTAACTGAAGCTTTCTTT
TRBV24-1,TRBD1,-,TRBJ2-5,CATSEHIQGRETQYF,TGTGCCACCAGTGAACATATACAGGGGCGCGAGACCCAGTACTTC
TRBV7-9,TRBD2,few,TRBJ2-3,CASSPRGGFTDTQYF,TGTGCCAGCAGCCCCCGGGGGGGGTTTACAGATACGCAGTATTTT
TRBV5-1,-,-,TRBJ1-1,CASKGETEAFF,TGCGCCAGCAAGGGGGAAACTGAAGCTTTCTTT
TRBV18,TRBD1,-,TRBJ1-4,CASSPTGGTNEKLFF,TGTGCCAGCTCACCGACAGGGGGAACTAATGAAAAACTGTTTTTT
TRBV2,-,-,TRBJ2-3,CASTHSGTSTDTQYF,TGTGCCAGCACTCATAGCGGAACTAGCACAGATACGCAGTATTTT
TRBV6-5,-,once,TRBJ2-7,CATSSELGPYEQYF,TGTGCCACTTCCTCGGAGCTAGGGCCCTACGAGCAGTACTTC
TRBV10-1,-,-,TRBJ1-6,CASRQGADSPLHF,TGCGCCAGCAGACAGGGAGCGGATTCACCCCTCCACTTT
TRBV5-1,-,once,TRBJ2-1,CASSLQVHNEEQFF,TGCGCCAGCAGCTTACAGGTCCACAATGAAGAGCAGTTCTTC
TRBV10-3,-,-,TRBJ2-5,CAISEKAGGGTQYF,TGTGCCATCAGTGAGAAGGCAGGCGGAGGGACCCAGTACTTC
TRBV19,-,-,TRBJ2-6,CASSIWQGSSGANVLTF,TGTGCCAGTAGTATATGGCAGGGCTCCTCTGGGGCCAACGTCCTGACTTTC
TRBV30,-,-,TRBJ1-1,CACSLGIQNTEAFF,TGTGCCTGCTCCCTGGGGATACAGAACACTGAAGCTTTCTTT
TRBV6-5,-,-,TRBJ1-5,CASTDYNQPQHF,TGTGCCAGCACAGACTACAATCAGCCCCAGCATTTT
TRBV6-1,-,-,TRBJ2-2,CASTLDRNTGELFF,TGTGCCAGCACCTTGGACAGGAACACCGGGGAGCTGTTTTTT
TRBV6-6,-,few,TRBJ1-2,CASSLGEDGYTF,TGTGCCAGCAGTCTGGGGGAAGACGGCTACACCTTC
TRBV7-9,-,-,TRBJ1-1,CASSPKTRDGTEAFF,TGTGCCAGCAGCCCAAAGACCAGAGACGGCACTGAAGCTTTCTTT
TRBV24-1,TRBD1,-,TRBJ2-2,CATGGQGVSTGELFF,TGTGCCACCGGGGGACAGGGTGTTAGCACCGGGGAGCTGTTTTTT
TRBV2,-,-,TRBJ1-2,CASTAGTANYGYTF,TGTGCCAGCACTGCCGGGACGGCGAACTATGGCTACACCTTC
TRBV15,TRBD2,once,TRBJ2-1,CATSRDRLGGRGNEQFF,TGTGCCACCAGCAGAGATCGCCTTGGCGGGAGGGGCAATGAGCAGTTCTTC
TRBV9,-,-,TRBJ2-5,CASSVAVEQETQYF,TGTGCCAGCAGCGTAGCTGTGGAGCAAGAGACCCAGTACTTC
TRBV6-5,-,-,TRBJ1-2,CASSSGPNYGYTF,TGTGCCAGCAGTTCCGGGCCTAACTATGGCTACACCTTC
TRBV2,-,-,TRBJ1-2,CASSTGTFYGYTF,TGTGCCAGCAGTACCGGGACATTCTATGGCTACACCTTC
TRBV6-5,-,-,TRBJ2-3,CASSRLLSQYF,TGTGCCAGCAGCCGACTATTATCGCAGTATTTT
TRBV19,TRBD1,-,TRBJ1-2,CASSLPGQTNYGYTF,TGTGCCAGTAGTCTCCCGGGACAGACCAACTATGGCTACACCTTC
TRBV11-2,-,-,TRBJ1-1,CASSQYTEAFF,TGTGCCAGCAGCCAGTACACTGAAGCTTTCTTT
TRBV10-1,TRBD1,-,TRBJ1-1,CASRGQGKDTEAFF,TGCGCCAGCCGCGGACAGGGGAAGGACACTGAAGCTTTCTTT
TRBV29-1,TRBD1,few,TRBJ1-3,CSLQPGTGLGNTIYF,TGCAGCTTACAACCAGGGACAGGGTTAGGAAACACCATATATTTT
TRBV7-9,-,-,TRBJ2-2,CASSSLAVNTGELFF,TGTGCCAGCAGCTCCTTAGCGGTAAACACCGGGGAGCTGTTTTTT
TRBV28,-,-,TRBJ1-5,CASSYPPSREGNQPQHF,TGTGCCAGCAGTTACCCCCCCTCACGGGAGGGCAATCAGCCCCAGCATTTT
TRBV5-4,TRBD2,-,TRBJ2-1,CASSLASGRADNEQFF,TGTGCCAGCAGCCTGGCGAGCGGGAGGGCCGACAATGAGCAGTTCTTC
TRBV2,-,-,TRBJ1-3,CASGSLPSGNTIYF,TGTGCCAGCGGGAGTCTACCCTCTGGAAACACCATATATTTT
TRBV18,TRBD1,-,TRBJ1-4,CASSGQGGEKLFF,TGTGCCAGCTCCGGGCAGGGGGGAGAAAAACTGTTTTTT
TRBV27,-,-,TRBJ1-6,CASSLPGDNSPLHF,TGTGCCAGCAGTTTACCAGGGGATAATTCACCCCTCCACTTT